What follows are 10 T cell receptor beta chains derived from one specimen sequenced in a study of blood T cell repertoires in COVID-19. The repertoire was sequenced with immunoSEQ multiplex PCR; TCRdb's copy has only in-frame clones and lacks some. The table lists approximately 200,000 clones, approximately 84% of them singletons, with almost 4.5% in the top ten. The sequencing sample was made of peripheral blood. All receptors come from a man in his fifties or sixties with acute or convalescent COVID-19.

The chain uses TRBV14 and TRBJ2-2; 8 bases fit TRBD1. The CDR3 runs 16 residues. V lost 3 bases, J lost 1 base, and 4 bases stayed unmatched. Germline CDR1 and CDR2: SGHDN and FVKESK. The CDR3 reads CASSHLTGENTGELFF. The CDR3 region has the DNA TGTGCCAGCAGCCACCTGACAGGGGAGAACACCGGGGAGCTGTTTTTT.

The CDR3 DNA reads TGTGCCAGCTCACTTCTTGGAGGGTACGGGGCCAACGTCCTGACTTTC. It is translated as CASSLLGGYGANVLTF. The V and J genes are TRBV18 and TRBJ2-6; TRBD2 is a possible D gene (6 bases). The germline V gene has CDR1 KGHSH and CDR2 LQKENI. The CDR3 has 16 residues. The ends were cut back, 4 bases at V and 4 bases at J, with 14 bases in the middle.

This clone was detected once. The V and J genes are TRBV3-1 (or the pseudogene TRBV3-2) and TRBJ1-1; D may be TRBD1 (5 bases). CDR1 is LGHDT and CDR2 is YNNKEL in the germline V gene (reference sequence). The CDR3 loop spans 18 amino acids. V dropped 0 bases and J dropped 0 bases, with 17 bases sitting between them. CDR3 nucleotide sequence: TGTGCCAGCAGCCAAGACCTACGAAGGGGCTGGTTGAACACTGAAGCTTTCTTT. It codes for CASSQDLRRGWLNTEAFF.

In this sample, this clone turned up a few times. V is TRBV14 and J is TRBJ2-2; 15 bases map to TRBD2. V shed 5 bases and J 1 base; nucleotides not matched to a gene: 5. This CDR3 region has 18 residues. Germline loops: CDR1 SGHDN, CDR2 FVKESK. The CDR3 loop is CASSAPGLAGGNTGELFF. CDR3 DNA sequence: TGTGCCAGCAGCGCACCGGGACTAGCGGGGGGGAACACCGGGGAGCTGTTTTTT.

The sample holds one count of this clone. This chain joins TRBV19 and TRBJ1-4, with 10 bases that match TRBD1. The CDR3 has 12 residues. V lost 9 bases and J lost 7; bases outside the gene matches: 2. Germline assignment: CDR1 LNHDA and CDR2 SQIVND (reference sequence). The CDR3 is CASRDRGEKLFF. The CDR3 nucleotides are TGTGCCAGCCGGGACAGGGGTGAAAAACTGTTTTTT.

A few counts support this clone. The chain couples TRBV7-2 to TRBJ1-5, with a tentative D call TRBD1 (6 bases). With 5 bases removed from V and 3 bases from J, the gap between germline ends came to 14 bases. The CDR3 is made up of 15 amino acids. In germline, CDR1 is SGHTA, CDR2 FQGNSA. The CDR3, as DNA: TGTGCCAGCAGCATAGGACAGTGGGTCAATCAGCCCCAGCATTTT. This translates into CASSIGQWVNQPQHF.

This chain connects TRBV5-1 to TRBJ2-5; 9 bases are shared with TRBD2. Germline V gene data show CDR1 as SGHRS and CDR2 as YFSETQ. The CDR3 has 17 residues. V trimming: 4 bases; J trimming: 1 base; junction bases outside the gene matches: 11. The CDR3: CASSPGGPSGAQETQYF. CDR3 nucleotides: TGCGCCAGCAGCCCGGGGGGGCCTAGCGGGGCCCAAGAGACCCAGTACTTC.

The rearrangement uses TRBV10-2 and TRBJ1-5; 11 bases are shared with TRBD1. The junction had 5 bases not matched to a gene; V was cut back by 3 bases and J by 7 bases. Germline CDR1 and CDR2: WSHSY and SAAADI. The CDR3 spans 15 residues. CDR3 amino acids: CASSDRTGGGQPQHF. CDR3 DNA: TGCGCCAGCAGTGATAGGACAGGGGGCGGGCAGCCCCAGCATTTT.

The chain joins TRBV7-9 to TRBJ2-2; a possible D gene is TRBD1 (6 bases). V gave up 4 bases and J gave up 1 base, with 13 bases separating them. This CDR3 comprises 16 residues. Germline V gene data show CDR1 as SEHNR and CDR2 as FQNEAQ (reference sequence). Here the CDR3 DNA reads TGTGCCAGCAGCTCGCCCGTGACAGGGAACACCGGGGAGCTGTTTTTT. Its translation: CASSSPVTGNTGELFF.

CDR3 protein: CASSHPTGANTEAFF. The CDR3 DNA reads TGCGCCAGCAGCCACCCGACAGGAGCGAACACTGAAGCTTTCTTT. The rearrangement uses TRBV4-1 and TRBJ1-1; D is possibly TRBD1 (6 bases). Germline values: CDR1 MGHRA, CDR2 YSYEKL. V lost 3 bases and J 1 base, leaving 12 bases between the germline ends. The CDR3 runs 15 residues.